This T cell receptor (beta chain) is from a study of blood T cell repertoires in COVID-19. The length of the CDR3 is 15 residues. Trimming cost V 3 bases and J 4 bases, with 12 bases left between them. Germline values: CDR1 LGHDT, CDR2 YNNKEL (reference sequence). Clones were sequenced by immunoSEQ multiplex PCR, and TCRdb holds only the in-frame ones, with some missing. This table holds under 200,000 clones, 88% found once. Recruitment covered roughly 22 US areas and drew participants whose ages spanned 18 to 89 years. Participant-given clinical history determined each cohort assignment. Each recovered donor of Cohort 3 presented with two negative PCRs, clearance, or symptom resolution.

The TCR was taken from a woman aged 45-65 years who had recovered from COVID-19. This chain uses TRBV3-1 (or the pseudogene TRBV3-2) with TRBJ2-2, with TRBD1 as a possible D gene (5 bases). Sequenced material: PBMCs or T cells enriched from blood (not recorded which). CDR3 amino acids: CASSHFDQGTGELFF. Written as DNA, the CDR3 is TGTGCCAGCAGCCACTTCGACCAGGGCACCGGGGAGCTGTTTTTT.